This is a list of T cell receptor beta chains from one sample in a study of OX40 agonist ivuxolimab in advanced cancers. TCRdb's table, derived via immunoSEQ multiplex PCR, lists solely in-frame clones and lacks some. The data show roughly 48,000 clones, over 75% seen once. The specimen was CD4+ or CD8+ T cells sorted from blood, collected in a trial of the OX40 agonist ivuxolimab. These receptor sequences come from an adult with an advanced solid tumor such as melanoma, head and neck, liver or kidney cancer. CDR3s include the opening cysteine and the closing phenylalanine or tryptophan. A D gene is named only where the DNA matches it firmly. Clone size, where shown, is once, few, many, or a class for clones that have expanded.

clone size	V gene	D gene	J gene	CDR3 DNA	CDR3 protein
-	TRBV11-2	TRBD2	TRBJ2-3	TGTGCCAGCAGCTTTAGCGGGAGGGCCGGCACAGATACGCAGTATTTT	CASSFSGRAGTDTQYF
-	TRBV5-5	-	TRBJ2-6	TGTGCCAGCAGCTTGGACCCCCCGGCCAACGTCCTGACTTTC	CASSLDPPANVLTF
-	TRBV15	-	TRBJ2-1	TGTGCCACCAGCAGAGATTTAAGTTCGCGTTCCGGCCTCCCCGGGTCGGTTGAGCAGTTCTTC	CATSRDLSSRSGLPGSVEQFF
-	TRBV11-1	TRBD2	TRBJ2-7	TGTGCCAGCAGCTCGGGACTAGCGGGATACGAGCAGTACTTC	CASSSGLAGYEQYF
-	TRBV19	TRBD1	TRBJ2-7	TGTGCCAGTAGTATGGGCAGGGGGACGTACGAGCAGTACTTC	CASSMGRGTYEQYF
-	TRBV7-9	TRBD1	TRBJ1-1	TGTGCCAGCAGCTTAGGAAAATACGGGACAGGTGACACTGAAGCTTTCTTT	CASSLGKYGTGDTEAFF
few	TRBV28	TRBD2	TRBJ2-7	TGTGCCAGCAGTTTCACCTTAGCGGGCCTCTCCTACGAGCAGTACTTC	CASSFTLAGLSYEQYF
-	TRBV5-1	-	TRBJ2-7	TGCGCCAGCAGCCTAAGATGGCAGCCCGGCTCCGACGAGCAGTACTTC	CASSLRWQPGSDEQYF
-	TRBV30	-	TRBJ1-5	TGTGCCTGGAGTGGGGTGGGGTATAGCAATCAGCCCCAGCATTTT	CAWSGVGYSNQPQHF
-	TRBV7-7	TRBD2	TRBJ2-5	TGTGCCAGCAGCTCGGCGGGAGCCCAAGAGACCCAGTACTTC	CASSSAGAQETQYF
-	TRBV2	-	TRBJ2-1	TGTGCCAGCAGAGGGCCCGAGAGTTTTTTAATAGGGCAGTTCTTC	CASRGPESFLIGQFF
-	TRBV6-1	TRBD1	TRBJ1-2	TGTGCCAGCAGTGCCCTAGAAGGGGGCTCTATGGCTAACTATGGCTACACCTTC	CASSALEGGSMANYGYTF
-	TRBV5-1	-	TRBJ2-1	TGCGCCAGCAGCTTGATTACTGCCCACAATGAGCAGTTCTTC	CASSLITAHNEQFF
-	TRBV11-2	-	TRBJ1-4	TGTGCCAGCAGCTGGGGGGAAAAACTGTTTTTT	CASSWGEKLFF
-	TRBV5-1	TRBD1	TRBJ2-7	TGCGCCAGCAGCTTGGGACAGGGCCCCTACGAGCAGTACTTC	CASSLGQGPYEQYF
-	TRBV5-1	TRBD1	TRBJ2-2	TGCGCCAGCAGCACCGGACAGGGCAACACCGGGGAGCTGTTTTTT	CASSTGQGNTGELFF
-	TRBV7-9	TRBD2	TRBJ2-5	TGTGCCAGCAGCTTAATGGGGGGAGGGGTCCACGAGACCCAGTACTTC	CASSLMGGGVHETQYF
-	TRBV5-1	TRBD1	TRBJ2-7	TGCGCCAGCAGCGCGACAGGGGGCGGCATCTACGAGCAGTACTTC	CASSATGGGIYEQYF
few	TRBV5-1	TRBD1	TRBJ1-6	TGCGCCAGCAGCTTGGCTTCGACAGGGGCTTCACCCCTCCACTTT	CASSLASTGASPLHF
-	TRBV5-1	TRBD2	TRBJ2-7	TGCGCCAGCAGCGAGACCGGGACTAGCGGGACCGTCAGGTACTTC	CASSETGTSGTVRYF
once	TRBV5-6	-	TRBJ1-1	TGTGCCAGCAGCTTGGCTCGGAACACTGAAGCTTTCTTT	CASSLARNTEAFF
-	TRBV18	TRBD1	TRBJ1-1	TGTGCCAGCTCACGGGACAGGGATGAAGCTTTCTTT	CASSRDRDEAFF
-	TRBV4-3	TRBD2	TRBJ2-5	TGCGCCAGCAGCTTCGGACTAGCGGGAGATACGTACCAAGAGACCCAGTACTTC	CASSFGLAGDTYQETQYF
-	TRBV18	TRBD1	TRBJ1-2	TGTGCCAGCGAACTCCGGGACAGATTTAACTATGGCTACACCTTC	CASELRDRFNYGYTF
-	TRBV5-1	-	TRBJ2-2	TGCGCCAGCAGCTTGAGCGGTACGGTCACCGGGGAGCTGTTTTTT	CASSLSGTVTGELFF
once	TRBV7-2	-	TRBJ1-2	TGTGCCAGCAGCTTGAGGGGAAGAGAGAATGGCTACACCTTC	CASSLRGRENGYTF
-	TRBV28	-	TRBJ1-1	TGTGCCAGCAGTTTATTCCAGGACAACACTGAAGCTTTCTTT	CASSLFQDNTEAFF
-	TRBV7-2	-	TRBJ1-2	TGTGCCAGCAGCTCCGAACTTACACGGTATTATGGCTACACCTTC	CASSSELTRYYGYTF
once	TRBV5-1	-	TRBJ2-5	TGCGCCAGCAGCACGGGACTTCTCCTAGTAGAGACCCAGTACTTC	CASSTGLLLVETQYF
once	TRBV30	TRBD1	TRBJ1-3	TGTGCCTGGAGTGTACCTTTATTACCGGGACAGGGGGGAAACACCATATATTTT	CAWSVPLLPGQGGNTIYF
-	TRBV7-2	-	TRBJ2-3	TGTGCCAGCAGCGGAAAGGTCGTGACAGATACGCAGTATTTT	CASSGKVVTDTQYF
-	TRBV14	-	TRBJ1-5	TGTGCCAGCTTCAGAGAGGAGGGGCCGCGCAATCAGCCCCAGCATTTT	CASFREEGPRNQPQHF
-	TRBV7-2	-	TRBJ1-2	TGTGCCAGCAGCCCAAGATCGAGCAGGGGCTATGGCTACACCTTC	CASSPRSSRGYGYTF
-	TRBV5-4	-	TRBJ1-1	TGTGCCAGCAGCTTGACCCCAAGGGTTCAAAGAGGTGGTGAAGCTTTCTTT	CASSLTPRVQRGGEAFF
-	TRBV10-3	-	TRBJ2-1	TGTGCCATCAGTGAGTCGATGCTAGACAGCGTCGCTGGGAATGAGCAGTTCTTC	CAISESMLDSVAGNEQFF
-	TRBV5-4	-	TRBJ1-5	TGTGCCAGCAGCTTGGAAGGGGGAGGTCAGCCCCAGCATTTT	CASSLEGGGQPQHF
-	TRBV10-2	-	TRBJ1-3	TGCGCCAGCAGGCGGGACATCAGCTCCTCTGGAAACACCATATATTTT	CASRRDISSSGNTIYF
-	TRBV11-2	-	TRBJ2-1	TGTGCCAGCAGCTTTATGTCGGGAGTCCCCTACAATGAGCAGTTCTTC	CASSFMSGVPYNEQFF
-	TRBV5-1	-	TRBJ1-1	TGCGCCAGCAGCTTGGTATCGGGTATTCCTGAAGCTTTCTTT	CASSLVSGIPEAFF
-	TRBV9	TRBD1	TRBJ1-4	TGTGCCAGCAGCCAAACAGGGGGCAGTGAAAAACTGTTTTTT	CASSQTGGSEKLFF
-	TRBV6-1	TRBD1	TRBJ1-1	TGTGCCAGCAAACACAGGGGTGGCACTGAAGCTTTCTTT	CASKHRGGTEAFF
-	TRBV30	TRBD1	TRBJ1-1	TGTGCCTGGAGTGTAGGCAGGGGGACGAGAACTGAAGCTTTCTTT	CAWSVGRGTRTEAFF
-	TRBV5-1	TRBD1	TRBJ1-1	TGCGCCAGCAGATGGACAGGGGACACTGAAGCTTTCTTT	CASRWTGDTEAFF
-	TRBV5-1	-	TRBJ2-7	TGCGCCAGCAGCTTACAGGGGACTACCTACGAGCAGTACTTC	CASSLQGTTYEQYF
-	TRBV7-2	-	TRBJ1-2	TGTGCCAGCAGCTTTGGGGGGTGGGGCTATGGCTACACCTTC	CASSFGGWGYGYTF